A selection of T cell receptor beta chains follows, all from one sample in a study of T cell responses to AZD1222 COVID-19 vaccine. The data were produced by immunoSEQ multiplex PCR, yet TCRdb's version contains in-frame clones alone and is incomplete. The table shows over 150,000 clones, with 90% to 95% occurring only once. Material: peripheral blood, obtained 28 days after the second dose of the MenACWY control vaccine. Receptors originate from an adult who received the MenACWY meningococcal vaccine as a control. The CDR3 runs from the conserved cysteine through the conserved F or W. A D gene is named only where the DNA matches it firmly. Clone size is shown for a subset of rows, as once, few, many or a class of expanded clone.

j_call: TRBJ2-4; clone_size: once; d_call: TRBD1; v_call: TRBV10-1; cdr3_aa: CASRRDRAISYDLAKNIQYF; cdr3_nt: TGCGCCAGCAGGCGGGACAGGGCAATTTCGTACGACCTAGCCAAAAACATTCAGTACTTC
j_call: TRBJ1-1; clone_size: .; d_call: .; v_call: TRBV7-2; cdr3_aa: CASSSQASMNTEAFF; cdr3_nt: TGTGCCAGCAGCTCCCAGGCCTCCATGAACACTGAAGCTTTCTTT
j_call: TRBJ2-1; clone_size: .; d_call: .; v_call: TRBV27; cdr3_aa: CASSLNTYNEQFF; cdr3_nt: TGTGCCAGCAGTTTAAATACCTACAATGAGCAGTTCTTC
j_call: TRBJ2-1; clone_size: .; d_call: .; v_call: TRBV30; cdr3_aa: CAWSVHGHNEQFF; cdr3_nt: TGTGCCTGGAGTGTACACGGACACAATGAGCAGTTCTTC
j_call: TRBJ1-2; clone_size: .; d_call: .; v_call: TRBV6-1; cdr3_aa: CASSENMGLQDYGYTF; cdr3_nt: TGTGCCAGCAGTGAAAATATGGGACTTCAGGACTATGGCTACACCTTC
j_call: TRBJ1-2; clone_size: .; d_call: .; v_call: TRBV6-5; cdr3_aa: CASSYSSGSGFGYTF; cdr3_nt: TGTGCCAGCAGTTACTCGTCCGGGAGTGGCTTTGGCTACACCTTC
j_call: TRBJ2-1; clone_size: .; d_call: .; v_call: TRBV9; cdr3_aa: CASSVAGLAYNEQFF; cdr3_nt: TGTGCCAGCAGCGTTGCAGGTCTGGCCTACAATGAGCAGTTCTTC
j_call: TRBJ1-2; clone_size: .; d_call: .; v_call: TRBV6-2/TRBV6-3; cdr3_aa: CASSYKRVSGYTF; cdr3_nt: TGTGCCAGCAGTTACAAGAGGGTCTCTGGCTACACCTTC
j_call: TRBJ1-3; clone_size: once; d_call: .; v_call: TRBV10-3; cdr3_aa: CAISEQWGNRTSGNTIYF; cdr3_nt: TGTGCCATCAGTGAGCAGTGGGGGAACAGGACCTCTGGAAACACCATATATTTT
j_call: TRBJ1-4; clone_size: once; d_call: TRBD1; v_call: TRBV10-3; cdr3_aa: CAISETGGEYEKLFF; cdr3_nt: TGTGCCATCAGTGAGACAGGGGGGGAATACGAAAAACTGTTTTTT
j_call: TRBJ1-2; clone_size: .; d_call: .; v_call: TRBV5-6; cdr3_aa: CASSLARTAYGYTF; cdr3_nt: TGTGCCAGCAGCTTGGCCAGGACAGCCTATGGCTACACCTTC
j_call: TRBJ1-5; clone_size: .; d_call: .; v_call: TRBV27; cdr3_aa: CASSWGRYSNQPQHF; cdr3_nt: TGTGCCAGCAGTTGGGGGAGATATAGCAATCAGCCCCAGCATTTT
j_call: TRBJ1-4; clone_size: .; d_call: TRBD1; v_call: TRBV7-3; cdr3_aa: CASSPAGGPNEKLFF; cdr3_nt: TGTGCCAGCAGCCCAGCAGGGGGTCCTAATGAAAAACTGTTTTTT
j_call: TRBJ1-5; clone_size: once; d_call: TRBD1; v_call: TRBV19; cdr3_aa: CASSSQGNQPQHF; cdr3_nt: TGTGCCAGTAGTTCACAGGGGAATCAGCCCCAGCATTTT
j_call: TRBJ2-2; clone_size: .; d_call: .; v_call: TRBV7-3; cdr3_aa: CASSLVRGANTGELFF; cdr3_nt: TGTGCCAGCAGCCTAGTGCGGGGAGCGAACACCGGGGAGCTGTTTTTT
j_call: TRBJ2-5; clone_size: .; d_call: TRBD1; v_call: TRBV6-5; cdr3_aa: CASKTGAPKETQYF; cdr3_nt: TGTGCCAGCAAGACAGGGGCGCCGAAAGAGACCCAGTACTTC
j_call: TRBJ2-2; clone_size: .; d_call: .; v_call: TRBV6-4; cdr3_aa: CASRPTGSTNTGELFF; cdr3_nt: TGTGCCAGCAGGCCAACAGGTTCCACCAACACCGGGGAGCTGTTTTTT
j_call: TRBJ1-2; clone_size: .; d_call: TRBD1; v_call: TRBV28; cdr3_aa: CASRLTGVGYTF; cdr3_nt: TGTGCCAGCAGGCTTACAGGGGTGGGCTACACCTTC
j_call: TRBJ2-7; clone_size: .; d_call: .; v_call: TRBV5-1; cdr3_aa: CASSLRSQGYEQYF; cdr3_nt: TGCGCCAGCAGCTTGAGGTCGCAGGGTTACGAGCAGTACTTC
j_call: TRBJ1-6; clone_size: .; d_call: TRBD1; v_call: TRBV25-1; cdr3_aa: CASRGQGVSPLHF; cdr3_nt: TGTGCCAGCAGAGGACAGGGAGTTTCACCCCTCCACTTT
j_call: TRBJ2-2; clone_size: .; d_call: .; v_call: TRBV12-3/TRBV12-4; cdr3_aa: CASQTDTGELFF; cdr3_nt: TGTGCCAGCCAGACTGACACCGGGGAGCTGTTTTTT
j_call: TRBJ1-2; clone_size: .; d_call: .; v_call: TRBV19; cdr3_aa: CASSNLGGYTF; cdr3_nt: TGTGCCAGTAGTAACCTGGGTGGCTACACCTTC
j_call: TRBJ1-2; clone_size: .; d_call: .; v_call: TRBV30; cdr3_aa: CAWSVGLNYGYTF; cdr3_nt: TGTGCCTGGAGTGTTGGACTGAACTATGGCTACACCTTC
j_call: TRBJ1-2; clone_size: .; d_call: .; v_call: TRBV21-1; cdr3_aa: CASSKWGTVYGYTF; cdr3_nt: TGTGCCAGCAGCAAATGGGGGACAGTCTATGGCTACACCTTC
j_call: TRBJ1-2; clone_size: .; d_call: .; v_call: TRBV7-2; cdr3_aa: CASSLAREGYTF; cdr3_nt: TGTGCCAGCAGCTTAGCGAGGGAGGGCTACACCTTC
j_call: TRBJ2-1; clone_size: .; d_call: TRBD2; v_call: TRBV19; cdr3_aa: CASSAPWRGGNNEQFF; cdr3_nt: TGTGCCAGTAGTGCCCCTTGGCGGGGGGGAAACAATGAGCAGTTCTTC
j_call: TRBJ1-5; clone_size: once; d_call: TRBD1; v_call: TRBV11-2; cdr3_aa: CASSPTGSNQPQHF; cdr3_nt: TGTGCCAGCAGCCCGACAGGGAGCAATCAGCCCCAGCATTTT
j_call: TRBJ1-4; clone_size: .; d_call: .; v_call: TRBV3-1/TRBV3-2; cdr3_aa: CASSQGADEKLFF; cdr3_nt: TGTGCCAGCAGCCAAGGCGCAGATGAAAAACTGTTTTTT
j_call: TRBJ1-2; clone_size: .; d_call: .; v_call: TRBV6-5; cdr3_aa: CASSYSRPGPNYGYTF; cdr3_nt: TGTGCCAGCAGTTACTCGAGGCCGGGGCCTAACTATGGCTACACCTTC
j_call: TRBJ1-1; clone_size: .; d_call: .; v_call: TRBV19; cdr3_aa: CASSRGGWTEAFF; cdr3_nt: TGTGCCAGTAGTAGGGGGGGCTGGACTGAAGCTTTCTTT
j_call: TRBJ1-4; clone_size: .; d_call: TRBD1; v_call: TRBV27; cdr3_aa: CASTPWEPGQVEKLFF; cdr3_nt: TGTGCCAGCACCCCCTGGGAACCGGGACAGGTTGAAAAACTGTTTTTT
j_call: TRBJ1-1; clone_size: .; d_call: .; v_call: TRBV30; cdr3_aa: CAWGHVNTEAFF; cdr3_nt: TGTGCCTGGGGACATGTGAACACTGAAGCTTTCTTT
j_call: TRBJ2-3; clone_size: .; d_call: .; v_call: TRBV7-2; cdr3_aa: CASSRHSGSTDTQYF; cdr3_nt: TGTGCCAGCAGCCGCCATAGCGGTAGCACAGATACGCAGTATTTT
j_call: TRBJ1-3; clone_size: once; d_call: .; v_call: TRBV6-5; cdr3_aa: CASSRGSSGNTIYF; cdr3_nt: TGTGCCAGCAGTCGGGGGAGCTCTGGAAACACCATATATTTT
j_call: TRBJ2-2; clone_size: .; d_call: .; v_call: TRBV7-2; cdr3_aa: CASSLARDTGELFF; cdr3_nt: TGTGCCAGCAGCTTAGCGAGGGACACCGGGGAGCTGTTTTTT
j_call: TRBJ2-1; clone_size: .; d_call: .; v_call: TRBV19; cdr3_aa: CASSIGRGLGNEQFF; cdr3_nt: TGTGCCAGTAGTATAGGAAGGGGATTAGGAAATGAGCAGTTCTTC
j_call: TRBJ1-3; clone_size: .; d_call: .; v_call: TRBV19; cdr3_aa: CASSIDDTGNTIYF; cdr3_nt: TGTGCCAGTAGTATAGACGACACTGGAAACACCATATATTTT
j_call: TRBJ1-1; clone_size: .; d_call: .; v_call: TRBV7-9; cdr3_aa: CASSLYHSMNTEAFF; cdr3_nt: TGTGCCAGCAGCTTATATCACAGCATGAACACTGAAGCTTTCTTT
j_call: TRBJ2-5; clone_size: .; d_call: .; v_call: TRBV3-1/TRBV3-2; cdr3_aa: CASSLGTTGTRETQYF; cdr3_nt: TGTGCCAGCAGCCTGGGGACAACGGGTACTCGGGAGACCCAGTACTTC
j_call: TRBJ1-2; clone_size: .; d_call: .; v_call: TRBV11-2; cdr3_aa: CASSLDPGSGYGYTF; cdr3_nt: TGTGCCAGCAGCTTAGATCCGGGTAGTGGGTATGGCTACACCTTC
j_call: TRBJ1-4; clone_size: .; d_call: TRBD1; v_call: TRBV27; cdr3_aa: CASSLGTATNEKLFF; cdr3_nt: TGTGCCAGCAGTTTAGGGACAGCAACTAATGAAAAACTGTTTTTT
j_call: TRBJ2-1; clone_size: .; d_call: TRBD1; v_call: TRBV28; cdr3_aa: CASSISHRGSSNEQFF; cdr3_nt: TGTGCCAGCAGTATATCACACAGGGGATCGAGCAATGAGCAGTTCTTC
j_call: TRBJ1-1; clone_size: .; d_call: .; v_call: TRBV19; cdr3_aa: CASSMGSGRLNTEAFF; cdr3_nt: TGTGCCAGTAGTATGGGCTCGGGACGGCTTAACACTGAAGCTTTCTTT
j_call: TRBJ1-5; clone_size: .; d_call: .; v_call: TRBV2; cdr3_aa: CASSWRDNQPQHF; cdr3_nt: TGTGCCAGCAGTTGGCGTGACAATCAGCCCCAGCATTTT
j_call: TRBJ2-3; clone_size: .; d_call: .; v_call: TRBV21-1; cdr3_aa: CASSKADTEGVDTQYF; cdr3_nt: TGTGCCAGCAGCAAAGCAGACACCGAAGGAGTAGATACGCAGTATTTT
j_call: TRBJ2-3; clone_size: .; d_call: TRBD2; v_call: TRBV18; cdr3_aa: CASSPPFYSGGERTTDTQYF; cdr3_nt: TGTGCCAGCTCACCCCCCTTTTATAGCGGGGGAGAACGAACCACAGATACGCAGTATTTT
j_call: TRBJ1-2; clone_size: few; d_call: .; v_call: TRBV6-5; cdr3_aa: CASSYTWSANYGYTF; cdr3_nt: TGTGCCAGCAGTTACACCTGGAGTGCGAACTATGGCTACACCTTC
j_call: TRBJ1-2; clone_size: .; d_call: .; v_call: TRBV5-6; cdr3_aa: CASSLGQTYGYTF; cdr3_nt: TGTGCCAGCAGCTTGGGTCAGACCTATGGCTACACCTTC
j_call: TRBJ2-3; clone_size: .; d_call: .; v_call: TRBV9; cdr3_aa: CASSVGSTDTQYF; cdr3_nt: TGTGCCAGCAGCGTAGGGAGCACAGATACGCAGTATTTT
j_call: TRBJ2-1; clone_size: .; d_call: .; v_call: TRBV2; cdr3_aa: CASSRQGLILNNEQFF; cdr3_nt: TGTGCCAGCAGTCGGCAGGGGCTAATCCTCAACAATGAGCAGTTCTTC
j_call: TRBJ2-1; clone_size: .; d_call: TRBD2; v_call: TRBV2; cdr3_aa: CASRLAGGPGFF; cdr3_nt: TGTGCCAGCAGACTAGCGGGGGGCCCGGGGTTCTTC
j_call: TRBJ2-7; clone_size: .; d_call: .; v_call: TRBV3-1/TRBV3-2; cdr3_aa: CASSPHLKGGLNYEQYF; cdr3_nt: TGTGCCAGCAGCCCTCACTTAAAGGGCGGTCTTAACTACGAGCAGTACTTC
j_call: TRBJ2-6; clone_size: few; d_call: .; v_call: TRBV4-2; cdr3_aa: CASSQALRTGNTGANVLTF; cdr3_nt: TGTGCCAGCAGCCAAGCGCTAAGGACGGGAAACACTGGGGCCAACGTCCTGACTTTC